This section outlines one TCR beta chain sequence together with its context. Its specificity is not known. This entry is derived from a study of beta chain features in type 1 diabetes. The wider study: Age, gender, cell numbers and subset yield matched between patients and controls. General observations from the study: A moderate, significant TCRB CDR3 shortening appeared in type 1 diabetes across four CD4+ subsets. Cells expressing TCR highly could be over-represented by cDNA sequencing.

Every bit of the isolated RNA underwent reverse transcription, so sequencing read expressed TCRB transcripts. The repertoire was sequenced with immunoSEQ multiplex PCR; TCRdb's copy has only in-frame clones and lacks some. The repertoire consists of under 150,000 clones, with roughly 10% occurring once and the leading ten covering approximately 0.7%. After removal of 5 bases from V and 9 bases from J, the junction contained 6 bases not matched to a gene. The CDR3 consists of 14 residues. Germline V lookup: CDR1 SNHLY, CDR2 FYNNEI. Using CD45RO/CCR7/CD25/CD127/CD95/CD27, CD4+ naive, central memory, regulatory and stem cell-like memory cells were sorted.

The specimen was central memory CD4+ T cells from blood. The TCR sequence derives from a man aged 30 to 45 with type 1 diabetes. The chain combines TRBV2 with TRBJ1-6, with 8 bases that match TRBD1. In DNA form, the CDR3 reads TGTGCCAGCAGTCTGGACAGGGCGGCTTCACCCCTCCACTTT. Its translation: CASSLDRAASPLHF. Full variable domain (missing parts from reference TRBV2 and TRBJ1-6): EPEVTQTPSHQVTQMGQEVILRCVPISNHLYFYWYRQILGQKVEFLVSFYNNEISEKSEIFDDQFSVERPDGSNFTLKIRSTKLEDSAMYFCASSLDRAASPLHFGNGTRLTVT.